One sample yielded the 11 T cell receptor beta chains listed below, sequenced in a study of early stage breast cancer tumors. This table comes from immunoSEQ multiplex PCR, and its TCRdb copy is limited to in-frame clones, with some not included. Seen here are approximately 70,000 clones, around 80% observed once, and the top ten hold about 4.8%. The sequenced material came from blood. The receptor source for this set is a person aged 40 to 49 with breast cancer.

The chain uses TRBV6-1 and TRBJ1-1, with a possible D match to TRBD1 (5 bases). Germline V gene data show CDR1 as MNHNS and CDR2 as SASEGT. Deletions cut 7 bases from V and 0 bases from J, with 15 bases between. This CDR3 comprises 15 residues. The CDR3 DNA is TGTGCCAGCACCCCCCCCGGGGCTATGAACACTGAAGCTTTCTTT. Amino acid sequence: CASTPPGAMNTEAFF.

This clone was counted between two and nine times. The chain joins TRBV4-1 to TRBJ1-2, with D perhaps matching TRBD1 (5 bases). Germline V gene data show CDR1 as MGHRA and CDR2 as YSYEKL. The CDR3 runs 15 residues. Trimming removed 3 bases from V and 1 base from J, with 12 bases in between. CDR3 loop: CASSHRQSFNYGYTF. Written as DNA, the CDR3 is TGCGCCAGCAGCCACAGACAGAGCTTTAACTATGGCTACACCTTC.

This clone was recorded once. The chain joins TRBV6-5 to TRBJ2-2; D is undetermined. From germline, CDR1 is MNHEY and CDR2 SVGAGI. This CDR3 is built from 13 residues. The V gene lost 4 bases and the J gene lost 6 bases, with 9 bases spanning the gap. For the CDR3, the DNA is TGTGCCAGCAGTTTTGGTTTGGCCGGGGAGCTGTTTTTT. Translating gives CASSFGLAGELFF.

A single count supports this clone. The CDR3 loop is CASSVEGGAPDTQYF. CDR3 nucleotide sequence: TGTGCCAGCAGCGTCGAGGGAGGGGCCCCAGATACGCAGTATTTT. The V call is TRBV9, the J call TRBJ2-3; 7 bases match TRBD2. This CDR3 has 15 residues. The germline V gene encodes CDR1 SGDLS and CDR2 YYNGEE. With 2 bases clipped from V and 4 bases from J, the junction kept 7 bases outside the gene matches.

The gene calls are TRBV27 and TRBJ2-5; no clear D gene. This CDR3 is built from 14 residues. The V gene lost 4 bases and the J gene lost 4 bases, with 13 bases spanning the gap. Germline CDR1 reads MNHEY; CDR2 reads SMNVEV (reference sequence). CDR3 in amino acids: CASSSRRAGETQYF. The CDR3 region has the DNA TGTGCCAGCAGTTCCCGCCGAGCAGGAGAGACCCAGTACTTC.

The rearrangement uses TRBV28 and TRBJ1-2, with 8 bases fitting TRBD1. V shed 6 bases and J 6 bases; nucleotides not matched to a gene: 9. The germline CDR1 and CDR2 sequences are MDHEN and SYDVKM. There are 14 residues in the CDR3. CDR3 amino acids: CASSEPDRDNGYTF. The CDR3 region has the DNA TGTGCCAGCAGCGAACCGGACAGGGATAATGGCTACACCTTC.

This chain uses TRBV6-6 with TRBJ2-1, with D tentatively TRBD1 (5 bases). The V gene's germline CDR1 is MNHNY and CDR2 SVGAGI (reference sequence). Deletions cut 0 bases from V and 7 bases from J, with 16 bases between. This CDR3 has 16 residues. DNA of the CDR3: TGTGCCAGCAGTTACTCGAGGCAACAGGTTCGAAATGAGCAGTTCTTC. Its protein product is CASSYSRQQVRNEQFF.

A word on this clone: The junction shows a germline mismatch at one end, possibly a read error. Additional DNA sequences in this sample encode the identical CDR3. The V and J genes are TRBV10-3 and TRBJ2-7, with D perhaps TRBD1 (6 bases). CDR1 is ENHRY, CDR2 SYGVKD, per germline. CDR3 length: 13 residues. CDR3 DNA sequence: TGTGCCATCAGTGGGGACATCTCCTATGAGCAGTACTTC. Amino acid sequence: CAISGDISYEQYF.

The chain uses TRBV7-9 and TRBJ2-7; 8 bases are a match to TRBD2. This CDR3 is built from 15 residues. Unmatched junction bases numbered 5, after V lost 4 bases and J lost 0 bases. Germline CDR1 SEHNR, CDR2 FQNEAQ (reference sequence). The CDR3 region is CASSSRGGISYEQYF. CDR3 in DNA: TGTGCCAGCAGCTCCCGGGGGGGGATCTCCTACGAGCAGTACTTC.

The rearrangement links TRBV27 to TRBJ2-7, with TRBD2 matching 8 bases. The germline gives CDR1 MNHEY, CDR2 SMNVEV (reference sequence). The CDR3 runs 16 residues. The V gene end was trimmed by 5 bases and the J gene end by 6 bases; junction bases not matched to a gene: 15. CDR3 protein: CASSMASGPSPPEQYF. The CDR3 nucleotides read TGTGCCAGCAGTATGGCTAGCGGGCCTTCACCTCCCGAGCAGTACTTC.

This chain connects TRBV19 to TRBJ1-1; D is unclear. Deletions cut 6 bases from V and 2 bases from J, with 13 bases between. The CDR3 spans 14 residues. The V gene's germline CDR1 is LNHDA and CDR2 SQIVND (reference sequence). CDR3 sequence (DNA): TGTGCCAGTAGCCCATTGAGCAGAAACACTGAAGCTTTCTTT. It yields the protein CASSPLSRNTEAFF.